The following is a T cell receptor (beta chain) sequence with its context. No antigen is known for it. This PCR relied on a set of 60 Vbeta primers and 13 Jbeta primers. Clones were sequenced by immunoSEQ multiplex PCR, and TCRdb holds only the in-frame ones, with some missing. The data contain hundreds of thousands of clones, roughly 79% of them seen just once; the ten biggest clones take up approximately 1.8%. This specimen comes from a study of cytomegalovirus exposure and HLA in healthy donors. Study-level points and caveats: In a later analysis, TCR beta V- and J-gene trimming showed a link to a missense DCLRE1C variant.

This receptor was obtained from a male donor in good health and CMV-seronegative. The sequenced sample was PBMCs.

This CDR3 reads CASSLGLEHNQPQHF. The CDR3 bases are TGTGCCAGCAGCTTGGGCCTGGAACACAATCAGCCCCAGCATTTT. The chain combines TRBV7-2 with TRBJ1-5; D remains ambiguous. CDR3 length: 15 amino acids. CDR1 and CDR2 from the germline V gene are SGHTA and FQGNSA. The V end was cut by 3 bases, the J end by 3 bases, with 12 bases between.